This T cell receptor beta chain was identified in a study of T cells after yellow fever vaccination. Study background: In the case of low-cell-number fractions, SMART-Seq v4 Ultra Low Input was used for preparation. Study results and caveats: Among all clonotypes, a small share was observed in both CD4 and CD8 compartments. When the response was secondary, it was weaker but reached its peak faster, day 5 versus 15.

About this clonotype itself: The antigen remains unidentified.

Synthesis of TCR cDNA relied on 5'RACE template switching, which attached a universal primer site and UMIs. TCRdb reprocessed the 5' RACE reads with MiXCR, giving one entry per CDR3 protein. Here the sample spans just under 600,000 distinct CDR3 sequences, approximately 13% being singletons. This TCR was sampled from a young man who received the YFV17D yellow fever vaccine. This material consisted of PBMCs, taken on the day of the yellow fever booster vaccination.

The CDR3 sequence: CSARGQGSWGQFF. The CDR3 DNA reads as TGCAGTGCTAGAGGGCAAGGCTCATGGGGGCAGTTCTTC. The V call is TRBV20-1, the J call TRBJ2-1; D unresolved. This CDR3 spans 13 amino acids. Per germline, CDR1 DFQATT and CDR2 SNEGSKA (reference sequence). The V gene lost 1 base and the J gene lost 12 bases, with 16 bases spanning the gap.